Presented here are 13 T cell receptor beta chains from one specimen sequenced in a study of T cells expressing NK-cell markers. TCRdb reprocessed the 5' RACE reads, with one entry per CDR3 protein and no DNA. The sample has a few hundred thousand distinct CDR3 sequences. Sequencing was carried out using blood T cells: a sorted CD56 or NKG2C T cell subset, CD4+ or CD8+ T cells, or bulk PBMC T cells (not recorded which). All receptors come from a man between 18 and 69 years old in good health.

The chain recombines TRBV5-1 with TRBJ2-5; TCRdb calls TRBD1, which cannot be checked without DNA. The length of the CDR3 is 15 residues. Germline V gives CDR1 SGHRS, CDR2 YFSETQ. The CDR3 region is CASRDGRGPQETQYF. The complete variable domain, with remaining parts taken from reference TRBV5-1 and TRBJ2-5, reads KAGVTQTPRYLIKTRGQQVTLSCSPISGHRSVSWYQQTPGQGLQFLFEYFSETQRNKGNFPGRFSGRQFSNSRSEMNVSTLELGDSALYLCASRDGRGPQETQYFGPGTRLLVL.

V gene TRBV2 combines with J gene TRBJ2-3; lacking DNA, the TRBD1 call made by TCRdb goes unchecked. CDR1 and CDR2 (germline): SNHLY, FYNNEI. This CDR3 has 16 amino acids. This CDR3 reads CASSANGGLSTDTQYF.

V is TRBV12-3 or TRBV12-4 and J is TRBJ2-2. The CDR3 consists of 16 residues. The CDR3 protein is CASRAGGSVNTGELFF.

The rearrangement joins TRBV5-4 to TRBJ2-3. The CDR3 is 15 amino acids. Germline V gene data show CDR1 as SGHNT and CDR2 as YYREEE (reference sequence). CDR3 loop: CASSPTIEGTDTQYF.

The rearrangement links TRBV2 to TRBJ2-5; with no DNA, the TCRdb D assignment of TRBD1 cannot be verified. CDR1 and CDR2 (germline): SNHLY, FYNNEI. This CDR3 spans 14 amino acids. CDR3 sequence reads: CTFKGGPLRETQYF.

The chain employs TRBV20-1 and TRBJ1-1. Germline V CDR1 and CDR2: DFQATT, SNEGSKA (reference sequence). This CDR3 is built from 16 residues. The CDR3 protein is CSATGALGFSNTEAFF.

The chain recombines TRBV12-3 or TRBV12-4 with TRBJ1-5; TCRdb outputs TRBD1, but without DNA this stays unchecked. CDR3 length: 15 residues. The CDR3 sequence: CASRASGGGNQPQHF.

This chain links TRBV6-5 with TRBJ1-5; TCRdb picks TRBD1, but there is no DNA to check that call. The CDR3 has 16 amino acids. Germline CDR1 MNHEY, CDR2 SVGAGI. CDR3 in amino acids: CASSYSLGVGDQPQHF.

The chain carries TRBV20-1 and TRBJ1-1; TCRdb's D gene call, TRBD1, goes unchecked for lack of DNA. The CDR3 runs to 14 residues. CDR1 DFQATT and CDR2 SNEGSKA come from the germline V gene (reference sequence). The CDR3 sequence is CSARTNRDHTEAFF.

CDR3 sequence: CASKSRGVETQYF. The V gene is TRBV27, the J gene TRBJ2-5; TCRdb indicates TRBD1, and absent DNA this call remains unverified. CDR3 length: 13 residues. From germline, CDR1 is MNHEY and CDR2 SMNVEV (reference sequence).

The chain is built from TRBV5-1 and TRBJ2-3; TCRdb lists TRBD1, though no DNA is available to test this call. CDR3 size: 16 residues. Germline CDR1 reads SGHRS; CDR2 reads YFSETQ. The CDR3 protein is CASSLPSGTSTDTQYF.

V gene TRBV6-2 or TRBV6-3 combines with J gene TRBJ1-1. CDR3 length: 16 amino acids. Germline V lookup: CDR1 MNHEY, CDR2 SVGEGT. The CDR3 here is CASSYPDRRLNTEAFF.

This rearrangement joins TRBV18 to TRBJ2-3. This CDR3 region has 13 residues. Per the germline V gene, CDR1 is KGHSH and CDR2 is LQKENI. CDR3 loop: CASSTHDLDTQYF.